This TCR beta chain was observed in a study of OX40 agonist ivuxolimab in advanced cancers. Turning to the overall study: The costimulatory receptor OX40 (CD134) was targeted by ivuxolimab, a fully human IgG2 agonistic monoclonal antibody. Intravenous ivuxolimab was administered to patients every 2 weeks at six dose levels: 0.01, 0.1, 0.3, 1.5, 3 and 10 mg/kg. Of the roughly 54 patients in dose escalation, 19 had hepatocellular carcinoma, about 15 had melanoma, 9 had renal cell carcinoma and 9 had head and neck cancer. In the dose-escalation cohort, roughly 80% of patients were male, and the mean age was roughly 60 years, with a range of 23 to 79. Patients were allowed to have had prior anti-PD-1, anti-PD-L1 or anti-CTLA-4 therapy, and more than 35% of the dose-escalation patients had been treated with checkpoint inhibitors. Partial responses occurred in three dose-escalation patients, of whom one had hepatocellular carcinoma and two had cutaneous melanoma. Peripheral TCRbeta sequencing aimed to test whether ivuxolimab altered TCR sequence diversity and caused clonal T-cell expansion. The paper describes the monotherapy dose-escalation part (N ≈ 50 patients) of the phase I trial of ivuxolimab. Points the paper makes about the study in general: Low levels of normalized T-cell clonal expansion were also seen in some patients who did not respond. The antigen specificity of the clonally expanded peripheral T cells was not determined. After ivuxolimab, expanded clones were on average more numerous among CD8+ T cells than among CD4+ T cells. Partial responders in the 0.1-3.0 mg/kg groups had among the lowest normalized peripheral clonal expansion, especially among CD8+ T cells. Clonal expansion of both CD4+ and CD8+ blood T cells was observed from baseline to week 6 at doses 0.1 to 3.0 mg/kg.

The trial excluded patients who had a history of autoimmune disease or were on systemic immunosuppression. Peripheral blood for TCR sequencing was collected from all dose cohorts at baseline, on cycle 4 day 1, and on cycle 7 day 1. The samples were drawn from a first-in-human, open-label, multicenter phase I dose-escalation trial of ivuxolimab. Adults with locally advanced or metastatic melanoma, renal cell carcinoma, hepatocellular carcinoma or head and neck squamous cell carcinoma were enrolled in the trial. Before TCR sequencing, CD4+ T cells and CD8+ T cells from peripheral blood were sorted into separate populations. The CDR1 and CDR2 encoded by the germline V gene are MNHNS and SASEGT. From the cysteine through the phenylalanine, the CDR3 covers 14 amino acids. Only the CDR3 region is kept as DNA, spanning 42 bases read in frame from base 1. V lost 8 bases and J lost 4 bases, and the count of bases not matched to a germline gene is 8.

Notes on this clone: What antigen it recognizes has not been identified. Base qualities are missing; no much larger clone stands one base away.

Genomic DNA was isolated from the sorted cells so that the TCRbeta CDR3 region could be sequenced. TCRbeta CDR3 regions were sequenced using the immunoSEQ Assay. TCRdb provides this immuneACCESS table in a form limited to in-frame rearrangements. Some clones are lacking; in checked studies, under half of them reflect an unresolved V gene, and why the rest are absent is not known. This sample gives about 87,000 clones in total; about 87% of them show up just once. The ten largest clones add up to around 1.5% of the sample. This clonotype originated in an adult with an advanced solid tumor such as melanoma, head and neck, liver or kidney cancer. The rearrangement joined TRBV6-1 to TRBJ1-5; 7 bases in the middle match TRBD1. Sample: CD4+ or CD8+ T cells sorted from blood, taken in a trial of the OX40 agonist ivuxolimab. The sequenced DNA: TGTGCCAGCGGGGGGCAGGGGGTAAATCAGCCCCAGCATTTT. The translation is CASGGQGVNQPQHF.